This passage covers 28 T cell receptor beta chains from one sample sequenced in a study of T cell repertoires in cytomegalovirus infection. One entry per CDR3 protein, called by TCRdb with MiXCR from the reads. Of around 630,000 distinct CDR3 sequences in the sample, approximately 24% were seen once. The sample comprised CD8+ T cells from PBMCs. These receptors were obtained from a human donor in good health (CMV status not recorded). Some clones in this sample may be carry-over from other donors' samples.

This clonotype was observed a handful of times. CDR3 sequence reads: CASSQAGRTEAFF. In nucleotides, the CDR3 is TGTGCCAGCAGCCAAGCGGGGCGCACTGAAGCTTTCTTT. The chain has TRBV4-2 and TRBJ1-1, with a possible D match to TRBD1 (5 bases). This CDR3 has 13 amino acids. CDR1 is LGHNA and CDR2 is YNFKEQ in the germline V gene. Trimming left V 1 base short and J 4 bases short, with 7 bases between.

The chain combines TRBV20-1 with TRBJ2-7; D ambiguous. Trimming removed 0 bases from V and 2 bases from J, with 11 bases in between. CDR3 size: 14 residues. Looked up from germline, CDR1 is DFQATT and CDR2 is SNEGSKA (reference sequence). CDR3 residues: CSARDYGRTYEQYV. CDR3 nucleotide sequence: TGCAGTGCTAGAGATTACGGCAGAACCTACGAGCAGTACGTC.

Only a few counts were recorded for this clonotype. The chain employs TRBV29-1 and TRBJ2-1; D possibly corresponds to TRBD2 (6 bases). The V and J ends lost 6 bases and 6 bases respectively, with 21 bases between them. The CDR3 is 15 residues long. The germline V gene encodes CDR1 SQVTM and CDR2 ANQGSEA. The CDR3 is CSVGKVGREVNEQFF. The CDR3 DNA is TGCAGCGTGGGGAAGGTCGGCAGGGAGGTCAATGAGCAGTTCTTC.

The chain employs TRBV28 and TRBJ1-2, with 9 bases fitting TRBD1. Germline loops: CDR1 MDHEN, CDR2 SYDVKM. J was trimmed by 3 bases and V by 11 bases; bases with no gene match: 10. CDR3 length: 14 residues. CDR3 residues: CAGSADRGHYGYTF. The DNA for the CDR3 is TGTGCCGGGTCTGCGGACAGGGGCCACTATGGCTACACCTTC.

The sample holds a few counts of this clonotype. The chain recombines TRBV7-2 with TRBJ2-2; 11 nucleotides align to TRBD2. The CDR3 consists of 20 residues. Germline-derived CDR1 and CDR2 are SGHTA and FQGNSA. The junction had 15 bases not matched to a gene; V was cut back by 1 base and J by 5 bases. CDR3: CASSLVASGGLSQPTGELFF. The CDR3 nucleotides are TGTGCCAGCAGCTTAGTAGCTAGCGGGGGGTTATCGCAACCAACCGGGGAGCTGTTTTTT. The entire variable domain, with the rest obtained from reference TRBV7-2 and TRBJ2-2, is as follows: GAGVSQSPSNKVTEKGKDVELRCDPISGHTALYWYRQSLGQGLEFLIYFQGNSAPDKSGLPSDRFSAERTGGSVSTLTIQRTQQEDSAVYLCASSLVASGGLSQPTGELFFGEGSRLTVL.

Of note for this clonotype: At one of its ends the junction is not consistent with the germline gene, which may arise from a read error. The chain employs TRBV7-4 and TRBJ2-1; 10 positions agree with TRBD2. Germline assignment: CDR1 SGHVT and CDR2 SQSDAQ. This CDR3 is built from 15 residues. The CDR3 region has the DNA TGTGCCACCAGCTTTTTCGGACTAGCGGACAATGAGCAGTTCTTC. Protein sequence: CATSFFGLADNEQFF. Full variable domain (rest looked up from reference TRBV7-4 and TRBJ2-1): GAGVSQSPRYKVAKRGRDVALRCDSISGHVTLYWYRQTLGQGSEVLTYSQSDAQRDKSGRPSGRFSAERPERSVSTLKIQRTEQGDSAVYLCATSFFGLADNEQFFGPGTRLTVL.

This clonotype was observed many times. This chain links TRBV6-1 with TRBJ2-2; unclear D gene. The CDR3 has 14 residues. Trimming took 6 bases from V and 3 from J, leaving 11 bases between them. In germline, CDR1 is MNHNS, CDR2 SASEGT. CDR3 sequence reads: CASRTTTYTGELFF. For the CDR3, the DNA is TGTGCCAGCAGAACCACAACCTACACCGGGGAGCTGTTTTTT.

The chain recombines TRBV5-4 with TRBJ2-1; 10 nucleotides line up with TRBD2. The CDR3 is 15 residues long. From germline, CDR1 is SGHNT and CDR2 YYREEE (reference sequence). With 2 bases clipped from V and 8 bases from J, the junction kept 7 bases outside the gene matches. The CDR3 DNA follows: TGTGCCAGCAGCTTCGGAGCGGGGGGGTACGATGAGCAGTTCTTC. Its protein product is CASSFGAGGYDEQFF.

A few counts support this clonotype. This chain uses TRBV6-2 or TRBV6-3 with TRBJ2-7; TRBD1 agrees at 7 bases. Germline V gene lookup returns CDR1 MNHEY and CDR2 SVGEGT. Trimming cost V 0 bases and J 2 bases; bases outside gene matches: 1. The CDR3 has 14 residues. The CDR3 sequence: CASSYSTGPYEQYV. Written as DNA, the CDR3 is TGTGCCAGCAGTTACTCGACAGGGCCCTACGAGCAGTACGTC.

The chain is built from TRBV20-1 and TRBJ2-7; D is unclear. CDR1 is DFQATT, CDR2 SNEGSKA, per germline (reference sequence). V was trimmed by 5 bases and J by 0 bases, leaving 17 bases between them. The CDR3 has 15 residues. The CDR3 DNA follows: TGCAGTGCTCTCCACCCGGACGCCAGCTCCTACGAGCAGTACGTC. Translation: CSALHPDASSYEQYV.

This clonotype showed up many times. V and J are TRBV7-2 and TRBJ1-5; D is uncertain. This CDR3 has 12 amino acids. Germline V gene sequence: CDR1 SGHTA, CDR2 FQGNSA. The ends were cut back, 0 bases at V and 7 bases at J, with 4 bases in the middle. In nucleotides, the CDR3 is TGTGCCAGCAGCTTAGCCCCCCAGCCCCAGCATTTT. Translating gives CASSLAPQPQHF.

This CDR3 reads CSVGENYNYGYTF. As DNA, the CDR3 is TGCAGCGTCGGGGAAAACTATAACTATGGCTACACCTTC. V and J are TRBV29-1 and TRBJ1-2; D not certain. Trimming took 6 bases from V and 1 from J, leaving 12 bases between them. The CDR3 length is 13 residues. CDR1 and CDR2 (germline): SQVTM, ANQGSEA.

CDR3 amino acids: CASGLVEGLNTEAFF. The DNA of the CDR3 is TGTGCTAGTGGTTTGGTGGAGGGGCTCAACACTGAAGCTTTCTTT. The V and J genes are TRBV12-5 and TRBJ1-1; D might be TRBD1 (5 bases). The germline V and J ends were trimmed by 0 bases and 2 bases, with 10 bases remaining between them. The CDR3 covers 15 residues. CDR1 is LGHNT, CDR2 FRNRAP, per germline.

Points on this clonotype: This clone may be a read error of a much larger clone one base away. V usage is TRBV6-5 and J usage is TRBJ1-2; D is perhaps TRBD1 (5 bases). The ends were cut back, 11 bases at V and 4 bases at J, with 11 bases in the middle. Germline CDR1 is MNHEY and CDR2 is SVGAGI. The CDR3 extends over 11 amino acids. CDR3 coding DNA: TGTGCCGACCGTGGGGCCTATGGCTACACCTTC. Protein sequence: CADRGAYGYTF.

In its sample, this clonotype was seen many times. The chain couples TRBV7-3 to TRBJ2-1; TRBD1 agrees at 7 bases. The CDR3 runs 16 residues. Looked up from germline, CDR1 is SGHTA and CDR2 is FQGTGA. V lost 2 bases and J lost 2; bases outside the gene matches: 6. The CDR3 coding sequence is TGTGCCAGCAGCTTATCCCCGCAGGGGGCCTACAATGAGCAGTTCTTC. Translation gives CASSLSPQGAYNEQFF.

The chain employs TRBV12-3 or TRBV12-4 and TRBJ2-7; weak D call: TRBD2 (6 bases). The CDR3 contains 12 residues. Trimming pared 8 bases from V and 6 bases from J, leaving 14 bases between. CDR3 nucleotide sequence: TGTGCCAGCGGGACTCTTAGGGGCGAGCAGTACTTC. This sequence encodes CASGTLRGEQYF.

The rearrangement links TRBV29-1 to TRBJ2-1; the match to TRBD1 covers 11 bases. CDR3 size: 14 residues. With V trimmed by 6 bases and J by 6 bases, 7 bases remained unmatched. Germline V CDR1 and CDR2: SQVTM, ANQGSEA. CDR3 DNA sequence: TGCAGCGTGGCCGGGACAGGGGGGGTCAATGAGCAGTTCTTC. Encoded protein: CSVAGTGGVNEQFF.

The chain is built from TRBV2 and TRBJ2-2; maybe TRBD1 (5 bases). Germline lookup yields CDR1 SNHLY and CDR2 FYNNEI. V gave up 7 bases and J gave up 7 bases, with 13 bases separating them. CDR3 length: 13 residues. The CDR3 is CASMWSDSGELFF. DNA for the CDR3: TGTGCCAGCATGTGGTCCGACAGCGGGGAGCTGTTTTTT.

This chain connects TRBV27 to TRBJ1-2; D not resolved. The CDR3 consists of 14 residues. Trimming stripped 0 bases from V and 5 bases from J, with 10 bases between. CDR1 and CDR2 (germline): MNHEY, SMNVEV (reference sequence). In nucleotides, the CDR3 is TGTGCCAGCAGTTTATCGGGAGGTCTTTATGGCTACACCTTC. The encoded protein is CASSLSGGLYGYTF.

This clonotype was seen more than once but under ten times. CDR3 nucleotides: TGTGCCAGCAGCCAGGGAAAGTCCGGGGAGCTGTTTTTT. It specifies CASSQGKSGELFF. This chain links TRBV14 with TRBJ2-2; D not resolved. The CDR3 is made up of 13 amino acids. Germline assignment: CDR1 SGHDN and CDR2 FVKESK. The V and J ends lost 3 bases and 6 bases respectively, with 8 bases between them.

CDR3 in DNA: TGTGCCAGCAGTTACTCCCTAGCCCCGCGGCTGTGGACCCAGTACTTC. This sequence encodes CASSYSLAPRLWTQYF. V gene TRBV6-2 or TRBV6-3 combines with J gene TRBJ2-5, with D possibly TRBD2 on 5 matching bases. Germline loops: CDR1 MNHEY, CDR2 SVGEGT. The V end lost 0 bases, the J end lost 7 bases, and 18 bases lay between the germline ends. This CDR3 is 16 amino acids long.

The sample holds many counts of this clonotype. CDR3 region: CASSLGPDLYNEQFF. The CDR3 DNA reads TGTGCCAGCAGCTTAGGTCCGGATCTATACAATGAGCAGTTCTTC. The chain is built from TRBV11-1 and TRBJ2-1, with D unclear. The CDR3 sequence is 15 residues long. Per germline, CDR1 SGHAT and CDR2 FQDESV (reference sequence). V dropped 1 base and J dropped 4 bases, with 11 bases sitting between them.

This clonotype appeared a few times. V is TRBV20-1 and J is TRBJ2-5; TRBD1 or TRBD2 may be the D gene (5 bases each). Trimming cost V 3 bases and J 0 bases, with 14 bases left between them. The CDR3 is 15 amino acids. CDR1 is DFQATT and CDR2 is SNEGSKA in the germline V gene (reference sequence). The CDR3 DNA reads TGCAGTGCTAGTTATCCGGGGCGGTACCAAGAGACCCAGTACTTC. It encodes CSASYPGRYQETQYF.

This sequence joins TRBV10-3 and TRBJ2-1; D unresolved. V was clipped by 0 bases and J by 5 bases, with 5 bases between them. The CDR3 extends over 13 amino acids. The germline V gene has CDR1 ENHRY and CDR2 SYGVKD. The CDR3 bases are TGTGCCATCAGTGAGTCGAACGACAATGAGCAGTTCTTC. Translation: CAISESNDNEQFF.

A word on this clonotype: One junction end disagrees with the germline gene, perhaps due to a read error. In DNA, the CDR3 is TGTGCCAGCAGTTGGGGACCGGGACTAGCGGGGGAGCTCTCCTACGGGCAGTACTTC. This codes for CASSWGPGLAGELSYGQYF. V and J are TRBV12-3 or TRBV12-4 and TRBJ2-7, with 14 positions matching TRBD2. The CDR3 spans 19 residues.

This clonotype was found many times. This sequence joins TRBV7-2 and TRBJ2-7; weak D call: TRBD2 (7 bases). The CDR3 totals 15 residues. Trimming removed 5 bases from V and 4 bases from J, with 18 bases in between. The germline gives CDR1 SGHTA, CDR2 FQGNSA. The CDR3 DNA sequence: TGTGCCAGCAGCCCATGGGGGCGGGGGCCGTACGAGCAGTACTTC. This encodes CASSPWGRGPYEQYF.

The genes are TRBV2 and TRBJ1-1; D is uncertain. This CDR3 has 12 amino acids. Germline values: CDR1 SNHLY, CDR2 FYNNEI. V was shortened by 8 bases and J by 1 base, with 8 bases between the two germline ends. The CDR3 region has the DNA TGTGCCAGCCTGACCGCGAACACTGAAGCTTTCTTT. It specifies CASLTANTEAFF.

This clonotype was seen at least ten times. This chain joins TRBV7-8 and TRBJ2-3; a possible D gene is TRBD1 (6 bases). Looked up from germline, CDR1 is SGHVS and CDR2 is FQNEAQ. The CDR3 covers 15 residues. Trimming cost V 5 bases and J 2 bases, with 14 bases left between them. The CDR3 bases are TGTGCCAGCAGCCCAGGGACAACTAACACAGATACGCAGTATTTT. It translates to CASSPGTTNTDTQYF.